The next 11 T cell receptor beta chains were all read from a single sample in a study of T cell responses to AZD1222 COVID-19 vaccine. Method: immunoSEQ multiplex PCR; TCRdb's copy keeps in-frame clones and lacks some. The sample has some 83,000 clones; roughly 83% are singletons. Source: peripheral blood, taken on day 0 of AZD1222 vaccination. The source is an adult in good health.

This clone came up once. The CDR3, as DNA: TGTGCCAGCATCGACGGACAGGGAGACACCGGGGAGCTGTTTTTT. Protein product: CASIDGQGDTGELFF. This chain connects TRBV5-6 to TRBJ2-2; 8 bases match TRBD1. This CDR3 comprises 15 residues. V trimming: 6 bases; J trimming: 3 bases; junction bases outside the gene matches: 7. Germline CDR1 SGHDT, CDR2 YYEEEE.

The chain is built from TRBV5-8 and TRBJ2-1; maybe TRBD2 (7 bases). The CDR3 sequence is 19 residues long. CDR1 and CDR2 from the germline V gene are SGHTS and YDEGEE. V lost 4 bases and J lost 2, with 25 bases in between. The CDR3 DNA sequence: TGTGCCAGCAGCGAGCGCAGGGGACTACGAAAGACCCCCTACAATGAGCAGTTCTTC. Residues: CASSERRGLRKTPYNEQFF.

The rearrangement joins TRBV20-1 to TRBJ2-5, with D perhaps matching TRBD1 (5 bases). Germline V CDR1 and CDR2: DFQATT, SNEGSKA (reference sequence). The CDR3 totals 11 residues. With 8 bases removed from V and 5 bases from J, the gap between germline ends came to 12 bases. CDR3 bases: TGCAGTCGGGCAGCAGGGGAGACCCAGTACTTC. Encoded protein: CSRAAGETQYF.

There are a few counts of this clone. Other DNA sequences from this sample encode an identical CDR3 as well. The chain combines TRBV5-1 with TRBJ1-3; the D is unclear. CDR3 length equals 15 residues. In germline, CDR1 is SGHRS, CDR2 YFSETQ. Trimming stripped 0 bases from V and 0 bases from J, with 7 bases between. The CDR3 bases are TGCGCCAGCAGCTTGGCCGGGAGCTCTGGAAACACCATATATTTT. It is translated as CASSLAGSSGNTIYF.

This rearrangement joins TRBV4-1 to TRBJ1-1; D remains ambiguous. This CDR3 is 20 amino acids long. CDR1 is MGHRA and CDR2 is YSYEKL in the germline V gene. Trimming shortened V by 0 bases and J by 0 bases, and 23 bases separated the two germline ends. CDR3 in amino acids: CASSQDVRLVNSLMNTEAFF. The CDR3 coding sequence is TGCGCCAGCAGCCAAGATGTCCGTTTAGTCAATTCTCTCATGAACACTGAAGCTTTCTTT.

V and J are TRBV7-2 and TRBJ2-1; D may be TRBD2 (5 bases). CDR3 size: 12 residues. The V end was cut by 5 bases, the J end by 8 bases, with 10 bases between. Germline loops: CDR1 SGHTA, CDR2 FQGNSA. CDR3 sequence (DNA): TGTGCCAGCAGCCTGGACTTGTATGAGCAGTTCTTC. Its protein product is CASSLDLYEQFF.

The rearrangement links TRBV28 to TRBJ2-3, with 12 bases aligning to TRBD2. The length of the CDR3 is 15 residues. Germline-derived CDR1 and CDR2 are MDHEN and SYDVKM. Germline trimming cut 3 bases from V and 5 bases from J; bases unmatched to any gene: 3. Here the CDR3 DNA reads TGTGCCAGCAGTTTCCCGACTAGCGGGAGAGATACGCAGTATTTT. Amino acids: CASSFPTSGRDTQYF.

The genes are TRBV3-1 (or the pseudogene TRBV3-2) and TRBJ2-5; 9 bases line up with TRBD2. The trim removed 1 base at V and 1 base at J, leaving 1 base unmatched. This CDR3 comprises 15 residues. CDR1 LGHDT and CDR2 YNNKEL come from the germline V gene (reference sequence). The CDR3 is CASSQGTSVQETQYF. The CDR3 nucleotides are TGTGCCAGCAGCCAAGGGACTAGCGTCCAAGAGACCCAGTACTTC.

The gene calls are TRBV5-5 and TRBJ1-1; tentatively, D is TRBD1 (6 bases). V was trimmed by 0 bases and J by 0 bases, leaving 24 bases between them. The CDR3 has 20 amino acids. Germline V gene data show CDR1 as SGHKS and CDR2 as YYEKEE (reference sequence). The CDR3 coding sequence is TGTGCCAGCAGCTTGGGGGGACTCACCGGGACAATGAACATGAACACTGAAGCTTTCTTT. Protein product: CASSLGGLTGTMNMNTEAFF.

Here the CDR3 DNA reads TGTGCCAGCAGTTTACTTGCACAGAATAGCAATCAGCCCCAGCATTTT. This translates into CASSLLAQNSNQPQHF. The rearrangement links TRBV28 to TRBJ1-5; D uncertain. There are 16 residues in the CDR3. Germline CDR1 reads MDHEN; CDR2 reads SYDVKM. Trimming shortened V by 2 bases and J by 0 bases, and 11 bases separated the two germline ends.

In DNA form, the CDR3 reads TGCGCCAGCAGGCTAGCGGGATTCAGGGAGTTCTTC. Residues: CASRLAGFREFF. The rearrangement joins TRBV10-2 to TRBJ2-1; 9 nucleotides line up with TRBD2. CDR1 is WSHSY and CDR2 is SAAADI in the germline V gene. The trim removed 6 bases at V and 14 bases at J, leaving 8 bases unmatched. This CDR3 has 12 amino acids.